This is a list of T cell receptor beta chains from one sample in a study of control samples from healthy donors and cancer patients. TCRdb's table, derived via immunoSEQ multiplex PCR, lists solely in-frame clones and lacks some. This table has 250,000 to 300,000 clones, roughly four fifths appearing once. What was sequenced was PBMCs. The receptors shown here come from a woman aged 55-69 years with lung cancer. The CDR3 runs from the conserved cysteine through the conserved F or W. A D gene is named only where the DNA matches it firmly. Some rows have no size entry. The others give once, few or many, or a class for an expanded clone.

DNA: TGTGCCAGCAGCCGAAACGGACAGGGGCGCAACACTGAAGCTTTCTTT; CDR3: CASSRNGQGRNTEAFF; size: NA; J: TRBJ1-1; V: TRBV5-6; D: TRBD1
DNA: TGCGCCAGCCGCCGGGAGCTCACAGATACGCAGTATTTT; CDR3: CASRRELTDTQYF; size: NA; J: TRBJ2-3; V: TRBV5-1; D: NA
DNA: TGTGCCAGCAGCTCCTTGAACACCGGGGAGCTGTTTTTT; CDR3: CASSSLNTGELFF; size: NA; J: TRBJ2-2; V: TRBV7-9; D: NA
DNA: TGTGCCACCTCCCAGGACTATGGCTACACCTTC; CDR3: CATSQDYGYTF; size: NA; J: TRBJ1-2; V: TRBV10-3; D: NA
DNA: TGTGCCAGCAGCCACGGACAGGGCGGGCAGTACTTC; CDR3: CASSHGQGGQYF; size: many; J: TRBJ2-7; V: TRBV3-1/TRBV3-2; D: TRBD1
DNA: TGTGCCAGCAGCACAAGGGAGGCCCAGTACTTC; CDR3: CASSTREAQYF; size: NA; J: TRBJ2-5; V: TRBV7-2; D: NA
DNA: TGTGCCAGCAGGCCAAGAGGACGGGACTCTCGGAATTCACCCCTCCACTTT; CDR3: CASRPRGRDSRNSPLHF; size: NA; J: TRBJ1-6; V: TRBV3-1/TRBV3-2; D: NA
DNA: TGTGCCAGCAGCGGCCGGGACAGGGGTTATTCACCCCTCCACTTT; CDR3: CASSGRDRGYSPLHF; size: NA; J: TRBJ1-6; V: TRBV3-1/TRBV3-2; D: TRBD1
DNA: TGTGCCAGCTCACTAAAAACAGGGGGGGGCACTGAAGCTTTCTTT; CDR3: CASSLKTGGGTEAFF; size: NA; J: TRBJ1-1; V: TRBV18; D: TRBD1
DNA: TGCGCCAGCAGCTTGATGGGATTCTACGAGCAGTACTTC; CDR3: CASSLMGFYEQYF; size: NA; J: TRBJ2-7; V: TRBV5-1; D: NA
DNA: TGTGCCAGCAGACCCCTAGCGGGGAGCTACAATGAGCAGTTCTTC; CDR3: CASRPLAGSYNEQFF; size: few; J: TRBJ2-1; V: TRBV28; D: TRBD2
DNA: TGCGCCAGCAGCTTGGCCTCGGGGCCTAGCTCCTACGAGCAGTACTTC; CDR3: CASSLASGPSSYEQYF; size: many; J: TRBJ2-7; V: TRBV5-1; D: NA
DNA: TGTGCCAGCAGCCTTATCGGGGTTGAGCAGTACTTC; CDR3: CASSLIGVEQYF; size: NA; J: TRBJ2-7; V: TRBV14; D: NA
DNA: TGTGCTAGTGGTTTGGCCGGGACAGGGTGGGATACGCAGTATTTT; CDR3: CASGLAGTGWDTQYF; size: NA; J: TRBJ2-3; V: TRBV12-5; D: TRBD1
DNA: TGTGCCTGGAGTCTTCCCGGGGGAACTGAAGCTTTCTTT; CDR3: CAWSLPGGTEAFF; size: NA; J: TRBJ1-1; V: TRBV30; D: NA
DNA: TGTGCCAGCAGCCAAGCGGGCGACACTGAAGCTTTCTTT; CDR3: CASSQAGDTEAFF; size: once; J: TRBJ1-1; V: TRBV3-1/TRBV3-2; D: NA
DNA: TGTGCCAGCAGCCCCGCAGGGAGCTCTGGAAACACCATATATTTT; CDR3: CASSPAGSSGNTIYF; size: NA; J: TRBJ1-3; V: TRBV7-9; D: NA
DNA: TGCAGTGCTAGTACCGCCAGGGCATTCGATCAGCCCCAGCATTTT; CDR3: CSASTARAFDQPQHF; size: NA; J: TRBJ1-5; V: TRBV20-1; D: NA
DNA: TGTGCCAGCAGCTTCGGGGGGGTGTCAACAGATACGCAGTATTTT; CDR3: CASSFGGVSTDTQYF; size: NA; J: TRBJ2-3; V: TRBV5-4; D: TRBD2
DNA: TGTGCCAGCAGTTCAACGAGGGACCCTCCGAACACTGAAGCTTTCTTT; CDR3: CASSSTRDPPNTEAFF; size: NA; J: TRBJ1-1; V: TRBV27; D: NA
DNA: TGTGCCAGCAGCCCGGGACAGGGATGGGAGTCACCCCTCCACTTT; CDR3: CASSPGQGWESPLHF; size: NA; J: TRBJ1-6; V: TRBV5-8; D: TRBD1
DNA: TGCGCCAGCAGCGGGGGACTAGCGGGGAATGAGCAGTTCTTC; CDR3: CASSGGLAGNEQFF; size: NA; J: TRBJ2-1; V: TRBV5-1; D: TRBD2
DNA: TGTGCCAGCAGCCTTTTTTTGGGCGGACACACCGGGGAGCTGTTTTTT; CDR3: CASSLFLGGHTGELFF; size: NA; J: TRBJ2-2; V: TRBV3-1/TRBV3-2; D: NA
DNA: TGTGCCAGCAGTTTATCTGTCCTTAATGAAAAACTGTTTTTT; CDR3: CASSLSVLNEKLFF; size: NA; J: TRBJ1-4; V: TRBV28; D: NA
DNA: TGCGCCAGCAGTGAGTCGACAGGGGGCGAAGATGATACGCAGTATTTT; CDR3: CASSESTGGEDDTQYF; size: NA; J: TRBJ2-3; V: TRBV10-1; D: TRBD1
DNA: TGTGCCAGCAGCTTAGATACCGGGGCAAGTGAAAAACTGTTTTTT; CDR3: CASSLDTGASEKLFF; size: NA; J: TRBJ1-4; V: TRBV7-9; D: NA
DNA: TGTGCCAGCAGGGGACTAGCGGGAGGCAAAGAGACCCAGTACTTC; CDR3: CASRGLAGGKETQYF; size: NA; J: TRBJ2-5; V: TRBV6-5; D: TRBD2
DNA: TGTGCCAGCAGCTTAGGGGGGGTCACAGATACGCAGTATTTT; CDR3: CASSLGGVTDTQYF; size: NA; J: TRBJ2-3; V: TRBV7-3; D: TRBD2
DNA: TGCGCCAGCAGCAGGACAGGGGGCGGGTACGGCTACACCTTC; CDR3: CASSRTGGGYGYTF; size: NA; J: TRBJ1-2; V: TRBV5-1; D: TRBD1